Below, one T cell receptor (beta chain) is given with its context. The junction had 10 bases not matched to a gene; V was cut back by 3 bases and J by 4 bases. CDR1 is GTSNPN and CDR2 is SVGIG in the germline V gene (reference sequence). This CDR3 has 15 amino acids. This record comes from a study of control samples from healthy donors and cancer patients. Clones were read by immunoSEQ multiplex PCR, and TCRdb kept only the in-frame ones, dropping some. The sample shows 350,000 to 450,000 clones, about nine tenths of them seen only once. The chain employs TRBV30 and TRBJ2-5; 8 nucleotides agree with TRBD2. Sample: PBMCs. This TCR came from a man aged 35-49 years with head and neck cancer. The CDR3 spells CAWSPGGGRSETQYF. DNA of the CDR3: TGTGCCTGGAGCCCTGGAGGCGGGAGGTCAGAGACCCAGTACTTC.